These 27 T cell receptor beta chains came from one sample sequenced in a study of blood T cell repertoires in COVID-19. Repertoires were generated with immunoSEQ multiplex PCR, while TCRdb's copy carries only in-frame clones and drops some. Here the sample spans about 250,000 clones, 88% being singletons. Source material: peripheral blood. These receptors were collected from a woman aged 25 to 39 with COVID-19, enrolled during active disease.

The chain employs TRBV9 and TRBJ1-1, with D maybe TRBD1 (5 bases). With 0 bases removed from V and 6 bases from J, the gap between germline ends came to 18 bases. This CDR3 region has 16 residues. CDR1 is SGDLS and CDR2 is YYNGEE in the germline V gene. CDR3 sequence (DNA): TGTGCCAGCAGCGTAGCCGGTCAGGGTCGTGTGGCTGAAGCTTTCTTT. The encoded protein is CASSVAGQGRVAEAFF.

The chain carries TRBV21-1 and TRBJ2-5; TRBD1 was called by the table and not checked on the DNA. TRBV21-1 is a listed pseudogene. This CDR3 is 15 amino acids long. This chain's CDR3 is CASFIGGQSQETQYF. The CDR3 DNA sequence: TGTGCCAGCTTCATCGGGGGACAGTCACAAGAGACCCAGTACTTC.

This sequence joins TRBV14 and TRBJ2-3; 8 nucleotides line up with TRBD1. Germline V lookup: CDR1 SGHDN, CDR2 FVKESK. The V segment lost 1 base and the J segment 1 base; nucleotides outside the gene matches: 4. The CDR3 contains 16 residues. In nucleotides, the CDR3 is TGTGCCAGCAGCCAAGTTCAGGGGGCACGCACAGATACGCAGTATTTT. It yields the protein CASSQVQGARTDTQYF.

V gene TRBV11-2 combines with J gene TRBJ2-1; 8 bases are a match to TRBD2. This CDR3 has 16 residues. V shed 3 bases and J 1 base; nucleotides not matched to a gene: 5. Germline V lookup: CDR1 SGHAT, CDR2 FQNNGV. For the CDR3, the DNA is TGTGCCAGCAGCTTGGGAGCGGGGGTTTCCTACAATGAGCAGTTCTTC. Its translation is CASSLGAGVSYNEQFF.

The chain couples TRBV10-2 to TRBJ2-3; 11 nucleotides align to TRBD2. The CDR3 length is 16 residues. Germline V gene lookup returns CDR1 WSHSY and CDR2 SAAADI. V shed 0 bases, J shed 1 base, and the junction held 0 bases outside the gene matches. The DNA for the CDR3 is TGCGCCAGCAGTGAGTCGGGACTAGCGGGCACAGATACGCAGTATTTT. Its translation is CASSESGLAGTDTQYF.

The rearrangement uses TRBV2 and TRBJ2-5; TRBD1 agrees at 9 bases. CDR1 is SNHLY and CDR2 is FYNNEI in the germline V gene. The CDR3 covers 15 residues. V dropped 8 bases and J dropped 1; count of bases not matched to a gene: 8. The CDR3 loop is CASQGQGIPQETQYF. The CDR3 region has the DNA TGTGCCAGCCAAGGACAGGGGATCCCCCAAGAGACCCAGTACTTC.

The chain uses TRBV11-2 and TRBJ2-3; 8 bases agree with TRBD2. Germline V gives CDR1 SGHAT, CDR2 FQNNGV. The CDR3 length is 17 residues. J lost 1 base, V lost 6 bases, and 12 bases had no gene match. This CDR3 is CASRSSGREEGTDTQYF. The DNA of the CDR3 is TGTGCCAGCAGATCAAGCGGGCGGGAGGAGGGCACAGATACGCAGTATTTT. The variable domain in full, completed from reference TRBV11-2 and TRBJ2-3, reads EAGVAQSPRYKIIEKRQSVAFWCNPISGHATLYWYQQILGQGPKLLIQFQNNGVVDDSQLPKDRFSAERLKGVDSTLKIQPAKLEDSAVYLCASRSSGREEGTDTQYFGPGTRLTVL.

This clone has a single count. V is TRBV6-5 and J is TRBJ1-3; D remains unclear. This CDR3 comprises 15 residues. Trimming took 0 bases from V and 4 from J, leaving 10 bases between them. Germline CDR1 reads MNHEY; CDR2 reads SVGAGI. CDR3 DNA sequence: TGTGCCAGCAGTTACTCACGGGAAGGGGGAAACACCATATATTTT. Translated: CASSYSREGGNTIYF.

This clone was observed once. This rearrangement joins TRBV29-1 to TRBJ1-3; no definite D call. Deletions cut 6 bases from V and 3 bases from J, with 12 bases between. The CDR3 is 13 amino acids. The germline CDR1 and CDR2 sequences are SQVTM and ANQGSEA. The DNA of the CDR3 is TGCAGCGTCGATACAGCTTATGGAAACACCATATATTTT. Its translation: CSVDTAYGNTIYF. Complete variable domain (other parts from reference TRBV29-1 and TRBJ1-3): SAVISQKPSRDICQRGTSLTIQCQVDSQVTMMFWYRQQPGQSLTLIATANQGSEATYESGFVIDKFPISRPNLTFSTLTVSNMSPEDSSIYLCSVDTAYGNTIYFGEGSWLTVV.

J is TRBJ1-1 and V is TRBV29-1; a weak D match, TRBD1 (5 bases). The CDR3 is 13 amino acids. The V gene lost 7 bases and the J gene lost 0 bases, with 12 bases spanning the gap. Germline assignment: CDR1 SQVTM and CDR2 ANQGSEA. CDR3 bases: TGCAGCGGGAGGGGTCGGATGAACACTGAAGCTTTCTTT. Amino acid sequence: CSGRGRMNTEAFF.

This chain connects TRBV6-5 to TRBJ2-1, with TRBD2 identical over 12 bases. The CDR3 is made up of 15 amino acids. Germline CDR1 is MNHEY and CDR2 is SVGAGI. Trimming cost V 5 bases and J 7 bases; bases outside gene matches: 6. The CDR3 DNA reads TGTGCCAGCAGTCCTCGACTAGCGGGAGTGAATGAGCAGTTCTTC. It translates to CASSPRLAGVNEQFF.

V gene TRBV12-5 combines with J gene TRBJ1-5; D is unclear. The CDR3 loop spans 13 amino acids. Germline V gene lookup returns CDR1 LGHNT and CDR2 FRNRAP. The V end was cut by 6 bases, the J end by 3 bases, with 9 bases between. CDR3 sequence reads: CASGLAFNQPQHF. CDR3 sequence (DNA): TGTGCTAGTGGCCTGGCCTTCAATCAGCCCCAGCATTTT.

This chain connects TRBV29-1 to TRBJ2-5; 8 nucleotides match TRBD2. J lost 2 bases, V lost 7 bases, and 6 bases had no gene match. The CDR3 has 13 amino acids. Germline V gene data show CDR1 as SQVTM and CDR2 as ANQGSEA. The CDR3 coding sequence is TGCAGCGGGGTCGGGGGGGGTCAAGAGACCCAGTACTTC. Amino acid sequence: CSGVGGGQETQYF.

This chain joins TRBV7-2 and TRBJ2-1; the match to TRBD1 covers 9 bases. The J segment lost 4 bases and the V segment lost 3 bases, leaving 4 bases of the junction unmatched. CDR3 size: 15 residues. Per the germline V gene, CDR1 is SGHTA and CDR2 is FQGNSA. Here the CDR3 reads CASSFGTGKYNEQFF. The CDR3 DNA sequence: TGTGCCAGCAGCTTTGGGACAGGGAAGTACAATGAGCAGTTCTTC.

The chain is built from TRBV28 and TRBJ2-2; TRBD1 might be the D (6 bases). Germline V CDR1 and CDR2: MDHEN, SYDVKM. Trimming took off 5 bases at V and 5 bases at J, with 9 bases between the two ends. The CDR3 contains 13 residues. As DNA, the CDR3 is TGTGCCAGCAGTCTCCAGGGGACCGGGGAGCTGTTTTTT. It codes for CASSLQGTGELFF. Full variable domain (missing parts from reference TRBV28 and TRBJ2-2): DVKVTQSSRYLVKRTGEKVFLECVQDMDHENMFWYRQDPGLGLRLIYFSYDVKMKEKGDIPEGYSVSREKKERFSLILESASTNQTSMYLCASSLQGTGELFFGEGSRLTVL.

This chain uses TRBV28 with TRBJ1-5; 7 bases agree with TRBD1. The CDR3 sequence is 17 residues long. Germline trimming cut 5 bases from V and 7 bases from J; bases unmatched to any gene: 17. CDR1 and CDR2 from the germline V gene are MDHEN and SYDVKM. The CDR3 loop is CASSPTIDRVVGQPQHF. Written as DNA, the CDR3 is TGTGCCAGCAGTCCTACCATCGACAGGGTCGTGGGACAGCCCCAGCATTTT.

V is TRBV6-4 and J is TRBJ2-7; D call uncertain. This CDR3 spans 10 amino acids. Germline V lookup: CDR1 MRHNA, CDR2 SNTAGT. V lost 11 bases, J lost 3 bases, and 8 bases lay in between. The CDR3 DNA sequence: TGTGCCCCAGTAAACTACGAGCAGTACGTC. Amino acid sequence: CAPVNYEQYV.

The chain links TRBV12-3 or TRBV12-4 to TRBJ2-5; D remains ambiguous. Between the trimmed V and J ends, which lost 7 bases and 7 bases, there was a span of 13 bases. The CDR3 is 12 residues long. CDR3 coding DNA: TGTGCCAGCACCGCCTTTCGCGCGACCCAGTACTTC. It translates to CASTAFRATQYF.

The chain uses TRBV5-1 and TRBJ2-5; 11 nucleotides match TRBD1. The CDR3 has 15 amino acids. Trimming took 4 bases from V and 5 from J; bases not matched to a gene: 7. Per the germline V gene, CDR1 is SGHRS and CDR2 is YFSETQ. The CDR3 loop reads CASSPGTGGKETQYF. In nucleotides, the CDR3 is TGCGCCAGCAGCCCGGGGACAGGGGGTAAGGAGACCCAGTACTTC.

This clone was picked up one time. CDR3 region: CASGTRSDSQANYGYTF. CDR3 nucleotide sequence: TGTGCCAGCGGCACACGCTCGGACAGTCAAGCTAACTATGGCTACACCTTC. The chain has TRBV21-1 and TRBJ1-2; whether TRBD1, the table's D call, matches the DNA was not checked. TRBV21-1 is described as a pseudogene. This CDR3 has 17 amino acids.

This clone appeared a few times. The rearrangement links TRBV27 to TRBJ2-2, with TRBD1 matching over 9 bases. The CDR3 covers 19 residues. V was clipped by 5 bases and J by 2 bases; unmatched bases: 15. CDR1 is MNHEY and CDR2 is SMNVEV in the germline V gene (reference sequence). The CDR3 protein is CASSQGTGRRRFNTGELFF. The CDR3 DNA sequence: TGTGCCAGCAGTCAAGGGACAGGGCGTCGTAGATTTAACACCGGGGAGCTGTTTTTT.

The chain joins TRBV28 to TRBJ1-4, with 10 positions matching TRBD1. The length of the CDR3 is 14 residues. The germline V gene has CDR1 MDHEN and CDR2 SYDVKM. J was trimmed by 11 bases and V by 8 bases; bases with no gene match: 11. In DNA form, the CDR3 reads TGTGCCAGCGACCACGGGACAGGGGAGAACAAACTGTTTTTT. Translation: CASDHGTGENKLFF. Supplemented by reference TRBV28 and TRBJ1-4, the full variable domain reads DVKVTQSSRYLVKRTGEKVFLECVQDMDHENMFWYRQDPGLGLRLIYFSYDVKMKEKGDIPEGYSVSREKKERFSLILESASTNQTSMYLCASDHGTGENKLFFGSGTQLSVL.

The rearrangement uses TRBV28 and TRBJ1-2; 7 nucleotides line up with TRBD1. Germline CDR1 and CDR2: MDHEN and SYDVKM. The CDR3 is made up of 14 amino acids. Unmatched junction bases numbered 13, after V lost 6 bases and J lost 9 bases. The CDR3: CASSDPGTVDRYTF. The DNA of the CDR3 is TGTGCCAGCAGCGACCCGGGGACAGTCGACCGCTACACCTTC.

V is TRBV3-1 (or the pseudogene TRBV3-2) and J is TRBJ2-3; TRBD2 aligns across 8 bases. This CDR3 has 17 residues. Germline CDR1 reads LGHDT; CDR2 reads YNNKEL (reference sequence). Trimming at V came to 0 bases and at J to 5 bases, leaving 10 bases not matched to a gene. The DNA for the CDR3 is TGTGCCAGCAGCCAAGATACGGCGGGGGGCGGGAGAGATACGCAGTATTTT. Its translation: CASSQDTAGGGRDTQYF.

This chain uses TRBV2 with TRBJ1-5; D remains ambiguous. In germline, CDR1 is SNHLY, CDR2 FYNNEI. CDR3 size: 14 residues. Trimming cost V 7 bases and J 3 bases, with 13 bases left between them. CDR3 bases: TGTGCCAGCAAGAGAACACAGAACAATCAGCCCCAGCATTTT. Its translation: CASKRTQNNQPQHF.

This chain uses TRBV4-3 with TRBJ2-7; 16 bases match TRBD2. CDR3 length: 18 amino acids. Germline assignment: CDR1 LGHNA and CDR2 YSLEER. V shed 2 bases, J shed 7 bases, and the junction held 11 bases outside the gene matches. As DNA, the CDR3 is TGCGCCAGCAGCCAACCAAATCCGGGACTAGCGGGAGGGCGGGAGCAGTACGTC. Protein: CASSQPNPGLAGGREQYV.

A few counts support this clone. The V call is TRBV18, the J call TRBJ1-6, with 7 bases fitting TRBD1. The V and J ends lost 6 bases and 8 bases, in that order; junction bases with no gene match: 7. The V gene's germline CDR1 is KGHSH and CDR2 LQKENI. CDR3 length equals 14 residues. The CDR3 is CASSSGQNYSPLHF. The CDR3 coding sequence is TGTGCCAGCTCGTCGGGACAGAACTATTCACCCCTCCACTTT.